The source of this T cell receptor (beta chain) is a study of radiotherapy plus CTLA-4 blockade in lung cancer. Each patient with chemo-refractory metastatic non-small-cell lung cancer was treated with focal radiation plus CTLA-4 blockade using ipilimumab. The J segment lost 9 bases and the V segment lost 6 bases, leaving 14 bases of the junction unmatched. The CDR3 is 15 residues long. CDR1 is LGHNT, CDR2 FRNRAP, per germline. Sequencing used immunoSEQ multiplex PCR; TCRdb keeps in-frame clones, though not all of them. The sample has roughly 44,000 clones; approximately 79% are singletons. The chain employs TRBV12-5 and TRBJ2-1, with TRBD1 identical over 7 bases. The TCR comes from a human donor with non-small cell lung cancer who had stable disease on radiotherapy plus ipilimumab. The sample in question was peripheral blood, obtained from a patient treated with radiotherapy plus ipilimumab. CDR3 bases: TGTGCTAGTGGCATGGGGGACAGTGCAAGAAGTGAGCAGTTCTTC. Protein product: CASGMGDSARSEQFF.